The T cell receptor beta chain described here comes from a study of OX40 agonist ivuxolimab in advanced cancers. Background on the study: Cohort: 75% to 90% men, mean age around 55, aged roughly 20 to 79. Treatment received earlier with anti-PD-1, anti-PD-L1 or anti-CTLA-4 agents was allowed, and 40% had some. Overall study results and limits: CD8+ T cells showed, on average, more clonal expansion than CD4+ cells.

The CDR3 totals 12 residues. V was clipped by 2 bases and J by 10 bases, with 9 bases between them. Germline V gene lookup returns CDR1 ENHRY and CDR2 SYGVKD. TCRdb's table, derived via immunoSEQ multiplex PCR, lists solely in-frame clones and lacks some. The sample includes fewer than 45,000 clones, roughly nine tenths of them seen just once. This clone appeared a single time. What it binds is unknown. The input for sequencing was CD4+ or CD8+ T cells sorted from blood, taken in a trial of the OX40 agonist ivuxolimab. This chain uses TRBV10-3 with TRBJ2-1, with a weak D call TRBD1 (5 bases). The clonotype was recovered from an adult with an advanced solid tumor such as melanoma, head and neck, liver or kidney cancer. The CDR3 sequence is CAISEGAGEQFF. CDR3 DNA: TGTGCCATCAGTGAGGGGGCAGGGGAGCAGTTCTTC.